Reported below is one T cell receptor (beta chain). Its antigen is as yet unknown. This specimen comes from a study of post-analysis software for immune sequencing data. Study at large: Relapsing-remitting, secondary progressive and progressive-relapsing forms of multiple sclerosis all featured among disease courses. Points from the study as a whole: Same-batch preparations were strongly co-clustered by F measure. A handful of TRBV segments were more frequent in patients than controls; TRBV5-6, TRBV5-1 and TRBV20-1 belonged to this group.

TCR beta cDNA libraries had unique molecular identifiers. From roughly 1 to 10 million T cells, 400,000 to 500,000 cDNA molecules were obtained. TCRdb reprocessed the PCR reads via MiXCR and lists one record per CDR3 protein. Here the sample spans 150,000 to 200,000 distinct CDR3 sequences, over 25% being singletons. The CDR3 has 13 residues. CDR1 and CDR2 from the germline V gene are SGDLS and YYNGEE. Trimming took 3 bases from V and 6 from J, leaving 11 bases between them. V is TRBV9 and J is TRBJ2-3, with D hard to call. The clonotype was recovered from a girl aged 5-17 years with multiple sclerosis. Sequencing input: blood. The CDR3: CASSAVEADTQYF. CDR3 nucleotide sequence: TGTGCCAGCAGCGCAGTAGAAGCTGATACGCAGTATTTT. The whole variable domain, remainder taken from reference TRBV9 and TRBJ2-3, is DSGVTQTPKHLITATGQRVTLRCSPRSGDLSVYWYQQSLDQGLQFLIQYYNGEERAKGNILERFSAQQFPDLHSELNLSSLELGDSALYFCASSAVEADTQYFGPGTRLTVL.